This T cell receptor (beta chain) was identified in a study of CD4 T cells in relation to SARS-CoV-2 and coronaviruses. Study-wide background: PBMCs were cultured with antigen for approximately nine days before TCR beta sequencing.

The method was immunoSEQ multiplex PCR; TCRdb's version includes in-frame clones alone and lacks a portion of them. The sample carries 26,000 or so clones, roughly 69% recorded once. As regards this clone: The antigen remains undetermined.

General study points: In roughly 65% of donors, memory CD4+ clonotypes crossrecognized SARS-CoV-2 and at least one common cold coronavirus spike. Compared with monoreactive clones, crossreactive clones showed significantly weaker SARS-CoV-2 expansion.

Before the COVID-19 pandemic, during about 2010-2018, CD4+ T cells were taken from unexposed donors. Isolation of CD4+ T cells took place after around 11 days in culture. Per germline, CDR1 SGHRS and CDR2 YFSETQ. The CDR3 consists of 17 residues. V lost 4 bases and J lost 2; bases outside the gene matches: 11. Sequencing input: CD4+ T cells from PBMCs, cultured in vitro. The receptor comes from a human donor in good health. The V call is TRBV5-1, the J call TRBJ2-2; 7 nucleotides match TRBD1. The CDR3 DNA sequence: TGCGCCAGCAGCCTGGGACAGCCTAGCCTAAACACCGGGGAGCTGTTTTTT. Encoded protein: CASSLGQPSLNTGELFF. Using reference TRBV5-1 and TRBJ2-2 for the parts outside the CDR3, the full variable domain is KAGVTQTPRYLIKTRGQQVTLSCSPISGHRSVSWYQQTPGQGLQFLFEYFSETQRNKGNFPGRFSGRQFSNSRSEMNVSTLELGDSALYLCASSLGQPSLNTGELFFGEGSRLTVL.